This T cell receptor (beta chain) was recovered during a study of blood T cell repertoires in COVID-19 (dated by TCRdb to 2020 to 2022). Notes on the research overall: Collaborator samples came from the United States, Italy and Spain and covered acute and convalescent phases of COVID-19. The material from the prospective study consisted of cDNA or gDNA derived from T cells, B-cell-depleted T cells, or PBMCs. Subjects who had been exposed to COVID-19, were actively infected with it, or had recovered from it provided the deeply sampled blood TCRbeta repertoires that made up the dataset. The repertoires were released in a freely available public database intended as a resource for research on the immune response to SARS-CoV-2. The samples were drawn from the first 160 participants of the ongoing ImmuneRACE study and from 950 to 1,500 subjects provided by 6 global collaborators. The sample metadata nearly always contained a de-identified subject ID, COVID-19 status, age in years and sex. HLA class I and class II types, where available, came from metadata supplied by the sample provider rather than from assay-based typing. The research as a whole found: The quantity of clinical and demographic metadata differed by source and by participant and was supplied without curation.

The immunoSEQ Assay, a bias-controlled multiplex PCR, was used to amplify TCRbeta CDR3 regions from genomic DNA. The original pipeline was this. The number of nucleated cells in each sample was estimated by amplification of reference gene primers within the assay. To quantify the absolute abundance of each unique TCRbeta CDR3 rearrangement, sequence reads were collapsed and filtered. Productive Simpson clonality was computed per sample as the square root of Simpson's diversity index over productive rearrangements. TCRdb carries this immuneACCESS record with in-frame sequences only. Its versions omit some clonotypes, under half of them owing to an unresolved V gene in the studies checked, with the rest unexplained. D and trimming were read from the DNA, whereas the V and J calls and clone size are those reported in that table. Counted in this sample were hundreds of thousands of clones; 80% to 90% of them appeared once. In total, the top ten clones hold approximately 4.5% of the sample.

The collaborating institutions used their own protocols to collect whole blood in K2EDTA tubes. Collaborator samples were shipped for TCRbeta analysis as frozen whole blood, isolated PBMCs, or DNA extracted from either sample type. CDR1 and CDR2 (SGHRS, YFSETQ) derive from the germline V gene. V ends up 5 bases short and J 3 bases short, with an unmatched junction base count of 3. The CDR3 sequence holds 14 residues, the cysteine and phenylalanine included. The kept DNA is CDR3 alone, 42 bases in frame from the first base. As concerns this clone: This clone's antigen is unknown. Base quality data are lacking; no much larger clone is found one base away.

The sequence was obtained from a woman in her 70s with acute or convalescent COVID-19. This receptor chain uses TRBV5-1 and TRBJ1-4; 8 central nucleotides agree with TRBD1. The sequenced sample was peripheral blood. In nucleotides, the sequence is TGCGCCAGCAGTTCACAGGGGGCTAATGAAAAACTGTTTTTT. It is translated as CASSSQGANEKLFF.